This TCR beta chain was observed in a study of post-analysis software for immune sequencing data. Study background: Recorded disease courses covered relapsing-remitting, secondary progressive and progressive-relapsing multiple sclerosis. Some patients had no subtype annotation. Study outcomes and limitations: Comparison with controls showed significantly lower normalized Chao1 diversity in multiple sclerosis patients. The five TRBV segments detected at higher frequency in patients than in controls included TRBV5-6, TRBV5-1 and TRBV20-1. When the samples were clustered directly with F measure, those that had been prepared in the same batch showed strong co-clustering.

Unique molecular identifiers were present in the TCR beta cDNA libraries. T cells numbering 1 to 10 million yielded cDNA molecules that totaled roughly 500,000. TCRdb re-analysed the PCR reads in MiXCR, keeping a single row per CDR3 protein. The data hold fewer than 700,000 distinct CDR3 sequences, with roughly 45% observed a single time. The junction had 3 bases not matched to a gene; V was cut back by 2 bases and J by 7 bases. Germline V gene sequence: CDR1 SGHRS, CDR2 YFSETQ. The CDR3 runs to 14 residues. As to this clonotype: As yet, its antigen is unknown.

The source of this sequence is a girl under 18 with multiple sclerosis. This chain connects TRBV5-1 to TRBJ2-2, with 9 bases identical to TRBD1. Source material: blood. The CDR3 region has the DNA TGCGCCAGCAGCTTCCAGGGACAGGGCGGGGAGCTGTTTTTT. This gives the protein CASSFQGQGGELFF.